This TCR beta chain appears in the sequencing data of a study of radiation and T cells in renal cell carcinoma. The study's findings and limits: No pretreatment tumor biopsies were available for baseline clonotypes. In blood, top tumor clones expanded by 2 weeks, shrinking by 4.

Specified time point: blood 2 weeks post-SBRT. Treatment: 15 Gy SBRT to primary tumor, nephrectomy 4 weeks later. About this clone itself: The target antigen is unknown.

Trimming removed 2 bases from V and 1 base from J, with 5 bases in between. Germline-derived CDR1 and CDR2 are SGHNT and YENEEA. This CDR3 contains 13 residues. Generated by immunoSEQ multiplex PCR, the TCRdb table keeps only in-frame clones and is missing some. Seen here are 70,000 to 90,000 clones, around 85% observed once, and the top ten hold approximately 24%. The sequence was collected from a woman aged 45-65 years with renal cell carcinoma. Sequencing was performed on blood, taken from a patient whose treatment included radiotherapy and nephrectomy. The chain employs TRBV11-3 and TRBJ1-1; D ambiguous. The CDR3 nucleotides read TGTGCCAGCAGCTTAAACCAGAACACTGAAGCTTTCTTT. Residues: CASSLNQNTEAFF.